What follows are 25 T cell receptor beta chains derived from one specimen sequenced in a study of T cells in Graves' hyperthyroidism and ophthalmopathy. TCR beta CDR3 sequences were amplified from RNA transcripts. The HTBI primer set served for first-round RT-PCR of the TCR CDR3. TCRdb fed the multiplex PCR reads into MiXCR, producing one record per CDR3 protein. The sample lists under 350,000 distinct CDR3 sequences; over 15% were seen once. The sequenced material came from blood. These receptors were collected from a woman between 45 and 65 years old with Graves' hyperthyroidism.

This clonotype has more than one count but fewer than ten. The CDR3 DNA follows: TGTGCCGTAGGGTTGCCCACCCAAGAGACCCAGTACTTC. Amino acid sequence: CAVGLPTQETQYF. The chain is built from TRBV27 and TRBJ2-5; no firm D call. Per germline, CDR1 MNHEY and CDR2 SMNVEV (reference sequence). CDR3 length: 13 residues. The V and J ends lost 11 bases and 1 base respectively, with 14 bases between them.

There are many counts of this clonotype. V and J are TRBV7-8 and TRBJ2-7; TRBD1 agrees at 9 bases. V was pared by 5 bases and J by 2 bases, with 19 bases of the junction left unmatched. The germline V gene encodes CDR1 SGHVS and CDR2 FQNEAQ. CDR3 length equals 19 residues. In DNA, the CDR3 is TGTGCCAGCAGCCACCCTAAAGGGAGTGTCGGGACAGGGCCCTACGAGCAGTACGTC. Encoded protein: CASSHPKGSVGTGPYEQYV.

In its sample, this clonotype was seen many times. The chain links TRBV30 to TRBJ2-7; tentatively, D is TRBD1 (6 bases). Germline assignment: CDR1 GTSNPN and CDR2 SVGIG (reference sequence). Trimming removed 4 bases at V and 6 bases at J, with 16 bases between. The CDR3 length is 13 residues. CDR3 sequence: CAWTHQGMGEQYF. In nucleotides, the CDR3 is TGTGCCTGGACCCATCAGGGGATGGGCGAGCAGTACTTC.

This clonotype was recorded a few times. The CDR3 DNA is TGTGCCAGCAGTGGAGAGGGGACAGGGACCTACGAGCAGTACTTC. Translated, it gives CASSGEGTGTYEQYF. This chain links TRBV2 with TRBJ2-7; 9 bases agree with TRBD1. This CDR3 region has 15 residues. CDR1 and CDR2 from the germline V gene are SNHLY and FYNNEI. J lost 2 bases, V lost 4 bases, and 6 bases had no gene match.

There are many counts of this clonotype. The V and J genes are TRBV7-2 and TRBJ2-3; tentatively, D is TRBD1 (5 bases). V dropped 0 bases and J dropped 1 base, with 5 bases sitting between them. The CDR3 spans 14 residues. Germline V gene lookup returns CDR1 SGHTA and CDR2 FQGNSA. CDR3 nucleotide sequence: TGTGCCAGCAGCTTAGCCAGGGGCACAGATACGCAGTATTTT. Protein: CASSLARGTDTQYF.

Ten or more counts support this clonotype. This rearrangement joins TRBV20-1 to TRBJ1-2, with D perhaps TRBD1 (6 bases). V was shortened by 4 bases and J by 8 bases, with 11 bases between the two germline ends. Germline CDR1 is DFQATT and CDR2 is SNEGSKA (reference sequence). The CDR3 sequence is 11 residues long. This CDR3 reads CSANYREGYTF. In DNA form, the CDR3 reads TGCAGTGCTAACTACAGGGAAGGCTACACCTTC.

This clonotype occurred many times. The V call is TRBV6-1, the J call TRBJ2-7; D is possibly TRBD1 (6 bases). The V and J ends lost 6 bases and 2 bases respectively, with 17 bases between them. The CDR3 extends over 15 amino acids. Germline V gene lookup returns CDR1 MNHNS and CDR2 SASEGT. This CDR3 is CASSEWPGDPYEQYV. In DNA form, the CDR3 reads TGTGCCAGCAGCGAGTGGCCAGGGGACCCCTACGAGCAGTACGTC.

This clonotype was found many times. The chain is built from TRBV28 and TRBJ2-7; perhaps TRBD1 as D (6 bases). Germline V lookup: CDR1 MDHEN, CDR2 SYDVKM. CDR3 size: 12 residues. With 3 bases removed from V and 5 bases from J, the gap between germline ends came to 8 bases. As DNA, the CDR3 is TGTGCCAGCAGTTTGTACAGGGACGAGCAGTACTTC. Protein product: CASSLYRDEQYF.

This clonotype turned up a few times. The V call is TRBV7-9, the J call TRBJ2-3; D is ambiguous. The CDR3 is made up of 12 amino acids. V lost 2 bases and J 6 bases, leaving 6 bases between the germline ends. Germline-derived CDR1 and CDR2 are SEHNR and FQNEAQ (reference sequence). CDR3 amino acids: CASSLILDTQYF. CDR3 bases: TGTGCCAGCAGCTTAATTCTGGATACGCAGTATTTT. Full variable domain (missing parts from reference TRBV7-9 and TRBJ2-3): DTGVSQNPRHKITKRGQNVTFRCDPISEHNRLYWYRQTLGQGPEFLTYFQNEAQLEKSRLLSDRFSAERPKGSFSTLEIQRTEQGDSAMYLCASSLILDTQYFGPGTRLTVL.

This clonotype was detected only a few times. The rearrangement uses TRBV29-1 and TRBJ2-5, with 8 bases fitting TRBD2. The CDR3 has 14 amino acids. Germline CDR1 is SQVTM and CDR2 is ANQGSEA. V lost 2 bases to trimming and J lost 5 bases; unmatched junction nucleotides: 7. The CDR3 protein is CSVETGGAGETQYF. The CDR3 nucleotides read TGCAGCGTTGAAACCGGGGGGGCCGGGGAGACCCAGTACTTC.

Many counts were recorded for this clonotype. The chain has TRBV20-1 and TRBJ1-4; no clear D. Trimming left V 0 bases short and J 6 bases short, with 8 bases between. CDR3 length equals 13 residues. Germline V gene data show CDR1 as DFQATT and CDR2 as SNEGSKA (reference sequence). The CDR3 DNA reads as TGCAGTGCTAGAGAAGTGGCAGATGAAAAACTGTTTTTT. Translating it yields CSAREVADEKLFF.

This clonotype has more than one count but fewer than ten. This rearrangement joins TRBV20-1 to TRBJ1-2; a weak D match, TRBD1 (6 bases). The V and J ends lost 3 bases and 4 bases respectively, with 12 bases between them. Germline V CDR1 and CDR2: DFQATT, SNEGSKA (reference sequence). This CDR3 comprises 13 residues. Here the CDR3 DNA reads TGCAGTGCTAGCGCAGGGGTCCCCTATGGCTACACCTTC. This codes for CSASAGVPYGYTF.

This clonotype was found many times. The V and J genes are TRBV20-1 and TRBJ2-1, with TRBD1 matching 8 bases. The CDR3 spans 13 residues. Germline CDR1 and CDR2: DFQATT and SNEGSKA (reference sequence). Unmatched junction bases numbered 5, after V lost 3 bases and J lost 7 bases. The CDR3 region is CSASRGQWNEQFF. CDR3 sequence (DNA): TGCAGTGCTAGCAGGGGGCAATGGAATGAGCAGTTCTTC.

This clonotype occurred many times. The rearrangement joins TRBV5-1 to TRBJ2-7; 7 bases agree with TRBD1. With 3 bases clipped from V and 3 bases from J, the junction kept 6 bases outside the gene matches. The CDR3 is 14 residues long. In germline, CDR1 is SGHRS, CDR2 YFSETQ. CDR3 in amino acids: CASSSQGKDYEQYF. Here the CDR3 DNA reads TGCGCCAGCAGCTCACAGGGGAAGGACTACGAGCAGTACTTC.

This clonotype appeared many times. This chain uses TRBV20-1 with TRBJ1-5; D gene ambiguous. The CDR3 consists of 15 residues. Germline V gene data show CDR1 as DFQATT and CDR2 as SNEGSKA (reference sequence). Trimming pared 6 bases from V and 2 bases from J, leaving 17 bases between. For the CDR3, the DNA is TGCAGTGCCCCTGCCGGTGCCAGCGGCAATCAGCCCCAGCATTTT. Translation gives CSAPAGASGNQPQHF.

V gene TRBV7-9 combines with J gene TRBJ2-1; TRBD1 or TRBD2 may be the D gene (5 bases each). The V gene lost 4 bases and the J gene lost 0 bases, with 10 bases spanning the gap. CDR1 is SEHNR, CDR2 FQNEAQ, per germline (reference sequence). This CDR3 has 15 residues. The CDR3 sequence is CASSWGSTSYNEQFF. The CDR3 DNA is TGTGCCAGCAGCTGGGGGTCGACCTCCTACAATGAGCAGTTCTTC.

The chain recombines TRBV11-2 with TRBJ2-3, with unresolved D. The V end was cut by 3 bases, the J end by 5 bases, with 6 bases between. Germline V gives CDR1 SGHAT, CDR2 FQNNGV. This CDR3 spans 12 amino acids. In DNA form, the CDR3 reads TGTGCCAGCAGCTTTGAAAGAGATACGCAGTATTTT. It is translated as CASSFERDTQYF.

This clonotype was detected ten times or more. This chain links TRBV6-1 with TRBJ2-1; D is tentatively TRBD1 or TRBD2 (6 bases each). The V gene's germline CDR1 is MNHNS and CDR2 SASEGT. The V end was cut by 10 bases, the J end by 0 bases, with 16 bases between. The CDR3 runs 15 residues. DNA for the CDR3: TGTGCCACCGGAGGGGGAAGTATCTCCTACAATGAGCAGTTCTTC. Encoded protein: CATGGGSISYNEQFF.

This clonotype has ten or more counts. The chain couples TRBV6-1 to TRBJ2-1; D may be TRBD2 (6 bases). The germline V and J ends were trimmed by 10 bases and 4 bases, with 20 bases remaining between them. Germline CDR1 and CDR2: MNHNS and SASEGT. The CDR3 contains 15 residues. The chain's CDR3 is CATAPTRLVYNEQFF. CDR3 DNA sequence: TGTGCCACCGCTCCGACCCGACTAGTTTACAATGAGCAGTTCTTC.

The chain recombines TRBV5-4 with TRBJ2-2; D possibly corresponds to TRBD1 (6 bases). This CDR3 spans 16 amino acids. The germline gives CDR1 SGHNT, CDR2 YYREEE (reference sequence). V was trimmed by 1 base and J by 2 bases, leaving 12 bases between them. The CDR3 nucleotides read TGTGCCAGCAGCTTGTCATACAGGGACAACACCGGGGAGCTGTTTTTT. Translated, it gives CASSLSYRDNTGELFF.

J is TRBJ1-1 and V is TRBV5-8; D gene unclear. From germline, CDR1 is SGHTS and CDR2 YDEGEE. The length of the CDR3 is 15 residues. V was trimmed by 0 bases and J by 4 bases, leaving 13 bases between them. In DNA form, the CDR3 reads TGTGCCAGCAGCTTGGATGGACGGTACGGCACTGAAGCTTTCTTT. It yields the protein CASSLDGRYGTEAFF.

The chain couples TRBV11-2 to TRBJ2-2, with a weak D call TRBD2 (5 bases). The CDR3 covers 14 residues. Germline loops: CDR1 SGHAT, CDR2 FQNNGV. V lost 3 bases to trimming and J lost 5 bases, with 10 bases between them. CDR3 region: CASSFSGGTGELFF. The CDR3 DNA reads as TGTGCCAGCAGCTTCTCAGGAGGAACCGGGGAGCTGTTTTTT.

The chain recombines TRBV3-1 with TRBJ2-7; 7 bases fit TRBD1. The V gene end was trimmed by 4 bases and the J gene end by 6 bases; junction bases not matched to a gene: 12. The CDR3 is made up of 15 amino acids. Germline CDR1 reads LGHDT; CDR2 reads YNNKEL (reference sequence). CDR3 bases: TGTGCCAGCAGCCTATCCGGGACAGCAACCGGCGAGCAGTACTTC. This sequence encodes CASSLSGTATGEQYF.

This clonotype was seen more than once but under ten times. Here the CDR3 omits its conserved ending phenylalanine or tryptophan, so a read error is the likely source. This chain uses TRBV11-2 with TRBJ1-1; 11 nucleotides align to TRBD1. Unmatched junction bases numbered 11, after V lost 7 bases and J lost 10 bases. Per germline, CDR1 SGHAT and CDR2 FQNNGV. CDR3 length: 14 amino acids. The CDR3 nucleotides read TGTGCCAGCAAAAGTGGACAGGGGGCCGAGGGAGCTTTCCTT. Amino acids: CASKSGQGAEGAFL.

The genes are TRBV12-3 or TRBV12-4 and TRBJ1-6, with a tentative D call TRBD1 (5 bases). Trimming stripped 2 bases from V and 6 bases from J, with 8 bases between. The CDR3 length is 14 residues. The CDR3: CASSLPTANSPLHF. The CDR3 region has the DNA TGTGCCAGCAGTTTACCGACAGCTAATTCACCCCTCCACTTT.